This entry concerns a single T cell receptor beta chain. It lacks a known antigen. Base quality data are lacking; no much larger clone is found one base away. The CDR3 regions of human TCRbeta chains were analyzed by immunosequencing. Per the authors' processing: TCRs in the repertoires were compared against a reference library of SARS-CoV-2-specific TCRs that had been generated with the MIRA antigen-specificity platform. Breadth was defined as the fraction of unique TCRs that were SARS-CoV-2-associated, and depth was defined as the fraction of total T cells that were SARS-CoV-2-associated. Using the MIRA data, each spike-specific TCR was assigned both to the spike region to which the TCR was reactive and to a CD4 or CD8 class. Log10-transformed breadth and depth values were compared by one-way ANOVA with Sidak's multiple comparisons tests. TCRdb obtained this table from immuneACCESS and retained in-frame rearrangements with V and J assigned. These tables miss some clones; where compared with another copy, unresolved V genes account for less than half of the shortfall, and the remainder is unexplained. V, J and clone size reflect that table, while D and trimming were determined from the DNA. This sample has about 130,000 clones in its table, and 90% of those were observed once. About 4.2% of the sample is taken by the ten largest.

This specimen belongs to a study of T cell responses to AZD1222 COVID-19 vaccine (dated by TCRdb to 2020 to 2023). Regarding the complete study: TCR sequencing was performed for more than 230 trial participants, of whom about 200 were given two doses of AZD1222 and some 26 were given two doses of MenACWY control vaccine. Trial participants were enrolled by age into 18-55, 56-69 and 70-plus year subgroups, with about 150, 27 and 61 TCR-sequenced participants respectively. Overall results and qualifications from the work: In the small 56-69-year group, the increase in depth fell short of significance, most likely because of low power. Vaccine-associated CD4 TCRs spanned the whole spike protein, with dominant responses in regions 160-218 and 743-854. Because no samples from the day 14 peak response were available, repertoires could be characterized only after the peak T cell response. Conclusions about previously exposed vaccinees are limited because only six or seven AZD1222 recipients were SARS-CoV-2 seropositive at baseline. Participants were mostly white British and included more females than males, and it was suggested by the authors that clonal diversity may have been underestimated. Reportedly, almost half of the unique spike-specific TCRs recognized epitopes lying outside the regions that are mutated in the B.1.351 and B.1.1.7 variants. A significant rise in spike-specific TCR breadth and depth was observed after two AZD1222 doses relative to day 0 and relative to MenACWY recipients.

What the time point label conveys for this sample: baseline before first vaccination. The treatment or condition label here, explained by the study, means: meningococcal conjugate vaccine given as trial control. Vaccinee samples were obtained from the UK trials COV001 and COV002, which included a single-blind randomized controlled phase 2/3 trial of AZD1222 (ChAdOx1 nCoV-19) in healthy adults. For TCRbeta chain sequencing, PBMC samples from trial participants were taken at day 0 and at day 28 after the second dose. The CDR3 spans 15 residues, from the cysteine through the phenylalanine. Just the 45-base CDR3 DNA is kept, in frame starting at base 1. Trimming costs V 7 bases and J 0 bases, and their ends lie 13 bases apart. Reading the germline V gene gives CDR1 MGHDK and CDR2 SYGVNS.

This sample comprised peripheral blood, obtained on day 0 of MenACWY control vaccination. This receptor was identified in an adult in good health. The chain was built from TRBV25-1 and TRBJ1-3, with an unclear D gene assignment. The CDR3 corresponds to CASKAGIDSGNTIYF. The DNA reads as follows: TGTGCCAGCAAGGCCGGAATTGACTCTGGAAACACCATATATTTT. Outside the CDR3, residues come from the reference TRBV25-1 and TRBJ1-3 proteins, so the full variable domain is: EADIYQTPRYLVIGTGKKITLECSQTMGHDKMYWYQQDPGMELHLIHYSYGVNSTEKGDLSSESTVSRIRTEHFPLTLESARPSHTSQYLCASKAGIDSGNTIYFGEGSWLTVV.